Listed here are 16 T cell receptor beta chains from one sample, sequenced in a study of regulatory T cells in long-lasting Graves disease (dated by TCRdb to the early 2020s). Libraries were constructed by multiplex PCR. These reads were obtained on an Illumina HiSeq 4000. To build TCR beta libraries, CDR3 regions were amplified by Arm-PCR using iRepertoire HTBI primers. Starting from the raw public reads, TCRdb applied fastp trimming at Q25, assembled clones with MiXCR and retained in-frame beta chains. Here each entry gathers all rows of one CDR3 protein and keeps the most common genes and DNA. This sample has about 460,000 distinct CDR3 sequences in its table, and around 15% of those were observed once. Approximately 15% of the sample belongs to the ten largest clones. In the paper's terms, the time point label means: newly diagnosed GD, antithyroid drugs for less than 3 months. For both TCR sequencing and RNA sequencing, RNA was extracted from PBMCs in TRIzol.

These same data were also listed under a study on T cells in Graves' hyperthyroidism and ophthalmopathy.

The material sequenced was peripheral blood mononuclear cells (PBMCs), taken at new diagnosis, from a patient treated with antithyroid drugs. These TCRs come from a woman aged 50 to 65 with Graves disease. Donor details come from another sample of the same person, matched by shared clones.

The chain joins TRBV30 to TRBJ2-1; 14 nucleotides line up with TRBD2. The CDR3 loop spans 16 amino acids. Unmatched junction bases numbered 6, after V lost 2 bases and J lost 6 bases. Germline V lookup: CDR1 GTSNPN, CDR2 SVGIG (reference sequence). For the CDR3, the DNA is TGTGCCTGGAGTCCCCCGACTAGCGGGAGGGGCAATGAGCAGTTCTTC. Protein sequence: CAWSPPTSGRGNEQFF.

The rearrangement joins TRBV6-1 to TRBJ1-2; 8 bases match TRBD1. This CDR3 is built from 15 residues. The germline V gene encodes CDR1 MNHNS and CDR2 SASEGT. V gave up 7 bases and J gave up 4 bases; unmatched junction bases: 11. The CDR3 region has the DNA TGTGCCAGCATTCCACACAGGGGGTTCGCCTATGGCTACACCTTC. Translated, it gives CASIPHRGFAYGYTF.

As for this clonotype: Since a much larger clone is just one base distant, this may be a read error. V and J are TRBV11-2 and TRBJ2-1; D is possibly TRBD2 (5 bases). This CDR3 region has 15 residues. The V gene's germline CDR1 is SGHAT and CDR2 FQNNGV. The CDR3 spells CACSPPGLNYNEQFF. CDR3 sequence (DNA): TGTGCCTGCAGCCCACCCGGACTCAACTACAATGAGCAGTTCTTC.

This clonotype showed up many times. The chain recombines TRBV7-9 with TRBJ2-1; 7 nucleotides agree with TRBD2. J gave up 4 bases and V 0 bases, and 3 bases lay outside the gene matches. CDR3 length: 15 residues. Germline V gene data show CDR1 as SEHNR and CDR2 as FQNEAQ (reference sequence). The DNA for the CDR3 is TGTGCCAGCAGCTTAGCGGGAGGGCCTTACAATGAGCAGTTCTTC. It is translated as CASSLAGGPYNEQFF.

This clonotype was seen at least ten times. The chain employs TRBV5-1 and TRBJ2-5; 8 bases match TRBD2. This CDR3 has 15 amino acids. V gave up 3 bases and J gave up 2 bases; unmatched junction bases: 6. Germline CDR1 is SGHRS and CDR2 is YFSETQ. The CDR3 spells CASSSLLADQETQYF. CDR3 DNA sequence: TGCGCCAGCAGCTCCTTACTAGCGGATCAAGAGACCCAGTACTTC.

This clonotype was counted many times. The chain couples TRBV4-1 to TRBJ2-5; 7 nucleotides align to TRBD2. The CDR3 consists of 16 residues. Germline V CDR1 and CDR2: MGHRA, YSYEKL. Unmatched junction bases numbered 8, after V lost 2 bases and J lost 2 bases. CDR3 in DNA: TGCGCCAGCAGCCAAACACGGGGGGACTTTCAAGAGACCCAGTACTTC. It codes for CASSQTRGDFQETQYF.

The CDR3 reads CASSIGPRDEQFF. The CDR3 DNA follows: TGTGCCAGTAGTATTGGTCCCAGGGATGAGCAGTTCTTC. The rearrangement links TRBV19 to TRBJ2-1; tentatively, D is TRBD1 (5 bases). Germline assignment: CDR1 LNHDA and CDR2 SQIVND (reference sequence). The CDR3 consists of 13 residues. Trimming left V 3 bases short and J 8 bases short, with 11 bases between.

A note on this clonotype: With a much larger clone just one base away, this may be a read error. The genes are TRBV28 and TRBJ2-5; D unclear. The CDR3 is made up of 15 amino acids. Germline CDR1 reads MDHEN; CDR2 reads SYDVKM. CDR3 sequence (DNA): TGTGCCAGCAGGACGACACTAAAGTACCAAGAGCCCCAGTACTTC. Encoded protein: CASRTTLKYQEPQYF.

This clonotype has ten or more counts. This rearrangement joins TRBV2 to TRBJ1-1; tentatively, D is TRBD1 (5 bases). Germline CDR1 reads SNHLY; CDR2 reads FYNNEI. Deletions cut 8 bases from V and 5 bases from J, with 15 bases between. This CDR3 region has 13 residues. CDR3 loop: CASGDSRETEAFF. CDR3 DNA sequence: TGTGCCAGCGGGGACTCCAGGGAAACTGAAGCTTTCTTT.

This clonotype was recorded many times. The V gene is TRBV28, the J gene TRBJ2-7; 8 bases fit TRBD2. The germline V gene has CDR1 MDHEN and CDR2 SYDVKM. The CDR3 covers 12 residues. V shed 6 bases and J 4 bases; nucleotides not matched to a gene: 2. CDR3 coding DNA: TGTGCCAGCAGGACGGGAGGGTACGAGCAGTACTTC. Translated: CASRTGGYEQYF.

This clonotype was detected ten times or more. The V and J genes are TRBV28 and TRBJ2-2, with D perhaps TRBD1 (5 bases). V was trimmed by 3 bases and J by 1 base, leaving 15 bases between them. Germline V gene data show CDR1 as MDHEN and CDR2 as SYDVKM. This CDR3 contains 17 residues. The chain's CDR3 is CASSFLVPRVNTGELFF. Here the CDR3 DNA reads TGTGCCAGCAGTTTCCTGGTTCCCAGGGTGAACACCGGGGAGCTGTTTTTT.

In this sample, this clonotype turned up many times. The chain recombines TRBV18 with TRBJ1-1; a possible D gene is TRBD1 (5 bases). The CDR3 length is 13 residues. Trimming cost V 4 bases and J 4 bases, with 10 bases left between them. Germline V gives CDR1 KGHSH, CDR2 LQKENI. CDR3 protein: CASSQGRGTEAFF. CDR3 nucleotide sequence: TGTGCCAGCTCACAGGGAAGGGGCACTGAAGCTTTCTTT.

This clonotype has at least ten counts. V gene TRBV12-3 or TRBV12-4 combines with J gene TRBJ2-7; D uncertain. The CDR3 length is 14 residues. V lost 6 bases and J 0 bases, leaving 12 bases between the germline ends. The CDR3 loop is CASRVQVSSYEQYF. CDR3 DNA sequence: TGTGCCAGCAGGGTGCAGGTTAGCTCCTACGAGCAGTACTTC.

Many counts were recorded for this clonotype. The V and J genes are TRBV9 and TRBJ2-1, with 10 bases identical to TRBD2. Germline lookup yields CDR1 SGDLS and CDR2 YYNGEE. V trimming: 0 bases; J trimming: 5 bases; junction bases outside the gene matches: 5. The CDR3 spans 16 residues. CDR3 loop: CASSVVSGRADNEQFF. For the CDR3, the DNA is TGTGCCAGCAGCGTAGTAAGCGGGAGGGCCGACAATGAGCAGTTCTTC.

The table lists this clonotype with a count of one. The CDR3 coding sequence is TGCGCCAGCAGCTTGCTTTCTAGCAGAACAGATACGCAGTATTTT. Translated, it gives CASSLLSSRTDTQYF. The chain links TRBV5-1 to TRBJ2-3, with a tentative D call TRBD2 (5 bases). Germline V gives CDR1 SGHRS, CDR2 YFSETQ. The length of the CDR3 is 15 residues. V shed 1 base and J shed 3 bases, with 12 bases lying between them.

This clonotype occurred many times. J is TRBJ2-3 and V is TRBV12-3 or TRBV12-4, with D unresolved. The CDR3 contains 14 residues. V was cut by 2 bases and J by 8 bases, with 14 bases left in between. This CDR3 is CASSLKELWSTQYF. CDR3 DNA: TGTGCCAGCAGTTTAAAGGAACTGTGGTCTACGCAGTATTTT.